This TCR beta chain emerged from a study of cytomegalovirus exposure and HLA in healthy donors. The PCR contained 60 Vbeta and 13 Jbeta primers. How the authors handled the data: Among the unique TCR beta chains that a later analysis counted, about 85 million in all, approximately 12 million were shared. TCRdb keeps only in-frame clones here, not all; method: immunoSEQ multiplex PCR. V and J calls and clone size are given by that table; D and trimming were obtained from the DNA. Seen here are about 43,000 clones, about half observed once, and the top ten hold roughly 6%. Sampled while nominally healthy, donors likely had unrecorded immune exposures. Germline-derived CDR1 and CDR2 are LGHNA and YNFKEQ. The J segment lost 2 bases and the V segment lost 3 bases, leaving 6 bases of the junction unmatched. The CDR3 spans 17 residues.

The sequencing input was PBMCs. The sequence derives from a man between 60 and 75 years old in good health and CMV-seronegative. The V gene is TRBV4-2, the J gene TRBJ2-5; 13 bases are shared with TRBD2. CDR3 amino acids: CASSHGLAGEEQETQYF. DNA for the CDR3: TGTGCCAGCAGCCACGGACTAGCGGGAGAAGAGCAAGAGACCCAGTACTTC.